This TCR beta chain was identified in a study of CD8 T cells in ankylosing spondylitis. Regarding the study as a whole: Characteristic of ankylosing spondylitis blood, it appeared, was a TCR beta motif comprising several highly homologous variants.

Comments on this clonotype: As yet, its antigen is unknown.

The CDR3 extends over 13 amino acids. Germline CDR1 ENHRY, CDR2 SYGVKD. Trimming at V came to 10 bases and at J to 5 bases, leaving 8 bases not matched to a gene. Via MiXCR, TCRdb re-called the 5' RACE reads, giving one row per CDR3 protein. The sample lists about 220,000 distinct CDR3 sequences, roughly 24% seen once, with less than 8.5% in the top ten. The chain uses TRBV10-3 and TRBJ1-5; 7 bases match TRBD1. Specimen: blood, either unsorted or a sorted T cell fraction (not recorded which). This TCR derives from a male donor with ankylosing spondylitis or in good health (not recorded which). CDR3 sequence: CATNPGQDQPQHF. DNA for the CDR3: TGTGCCACCAACCCAGGACAGGATCAGCCCCAGCATTTT.